A selection of T cell receptor beta chains follows, all from one sample in a study of T-cell memory formation after mild COVID-19. TCRdb independently ran MiXCR on the 5' RACE reads; one entry per CDR3 protein. The table includes around 300,000 distinct CDR3 sequences, roughly an eighth detected once. Sequencing input: PBMCs or a T cell subset sorted from them (not recorded which). The receptor source for this set is a man younger than 35 who had mild COVID-19 (a few samples of this study predate the infection). Cell type and time point are not known. Both conserved end residues are trimmed from each CDR3. The order of the fields is V gene, clone size, D gene, CDR3 protein. The D gene is left open where the match is weak. Not all rows give a size; the values are once, few, many and, for expanded clones, a class.

TRBV27,few,TRBD1,ASSSPQGESYNSPLH
TRBV3-1,.,.,ASSQDPSQAWRPKNIQY
TRBV4-2,.,.,ASSPFPGLGVAF
TRBV7-2,many,TRBD2,ASRPRGLYLTSGGTQETQY
TRBV7-9,few,.,ASSLVQPYEQY
TRBV5-1,.,TRBD2,ASSLETSGQETQY
TRBV5-1,.,TRBD1,ASSSPGQGNYEQY
TRBV6-5,few,.,ASRPTGTSNQPQH
TRBV19,few,.,ASRKANTEAF
TRBV20-1,many,.,SAGKGRAGQPQH
TRBV20-1,few,.,SAMGLSNEQF
TRBV4-3,many,.,ASSHLGSGDTEAF
TRBV6-5,many,.,ASSYGTLGTYEQY
TRBV6-5,.,TRBD2,ASRPSGGAWNEQF
TRBV7-9,many,.,ASSSTTSSSTDTQY
TRBV7-8,few,.,ASSLASITEAF
TRBV2,few,.,ASSEGGLLRAF
TRBV6-1,many,TRBD2,ASRVQLALLETQY
TRBV7-2,.,.,ASSLVGGTLTDTQY
TRBV27,.,.,ASRSGGAAQETQY
TRBV12-3/TRBV12-4,many,.,ASSFTGASDTQY
TRBV7-2,few,TRBD2,ASSLVVAGGGEQF
TRBV20-1,.,.,SASGGPQPQH
TRBV29-1,.,TRBD1,SVGQGAEAF
TRBV7-8,few,.,ASSPTGARETQY
TRBV2,many,.,ASRLWGEDNEQF
TRBV29-1,.,TRBD1,SVPGGTGLGNTIY
TRBV4-3,few,.,ASSQDRGVGETQY
TRBV4-1,.,.,ASSQDPEQSPYEQY
TRBV5-6,few,.,ASSYTGTQY
TRBV20-1,many,.,SAGGPGTDTQY
TRBV6-6,few,.,ASSYSRSGGGRNQPQH
TRBV27,few,.,ASSARLTIQY